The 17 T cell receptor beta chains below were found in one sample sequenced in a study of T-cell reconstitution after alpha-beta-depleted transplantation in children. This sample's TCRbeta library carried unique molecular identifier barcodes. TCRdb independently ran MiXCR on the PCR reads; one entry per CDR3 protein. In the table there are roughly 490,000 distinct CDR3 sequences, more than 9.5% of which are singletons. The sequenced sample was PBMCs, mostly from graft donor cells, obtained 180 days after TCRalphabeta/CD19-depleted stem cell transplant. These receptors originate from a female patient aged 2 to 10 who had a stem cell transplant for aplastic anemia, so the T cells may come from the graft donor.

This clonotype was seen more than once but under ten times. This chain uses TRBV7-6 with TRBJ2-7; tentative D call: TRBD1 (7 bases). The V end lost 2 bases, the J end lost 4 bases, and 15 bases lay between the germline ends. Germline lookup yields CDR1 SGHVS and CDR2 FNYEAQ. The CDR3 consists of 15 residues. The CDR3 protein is CASSLMEGASYEQYF. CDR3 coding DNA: TGTGCCAGCAGCTTAATGGAGGGGGCGAGTTACGAGCAGTACTTC.

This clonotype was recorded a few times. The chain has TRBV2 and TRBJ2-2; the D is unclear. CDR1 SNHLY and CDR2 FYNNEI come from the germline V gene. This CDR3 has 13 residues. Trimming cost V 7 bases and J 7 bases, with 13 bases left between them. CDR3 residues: CASKGSWDGELFF. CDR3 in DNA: TGTGCCAGCAAGGGCTCGTGGGACGGGGAGCTGTTTTTT.

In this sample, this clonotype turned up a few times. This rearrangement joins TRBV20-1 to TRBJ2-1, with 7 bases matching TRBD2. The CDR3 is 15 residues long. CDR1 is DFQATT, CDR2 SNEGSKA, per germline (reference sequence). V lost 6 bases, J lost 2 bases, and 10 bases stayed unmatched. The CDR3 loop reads CSAPTREGAYNEQFF. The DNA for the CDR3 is TGCAGTGCCCCGACCAGGGAGGGCGCCTACAATGAGCAGTTCTTC.

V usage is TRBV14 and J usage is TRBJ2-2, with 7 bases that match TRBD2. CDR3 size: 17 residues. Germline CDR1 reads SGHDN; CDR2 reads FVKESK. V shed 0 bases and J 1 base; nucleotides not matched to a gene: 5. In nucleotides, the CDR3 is TGTGCCAGCAGCCAAGACATAGGACTAGAGAACACCGGGGAGCTGTTTTTT. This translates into CASSQDIGLENTGELFF.

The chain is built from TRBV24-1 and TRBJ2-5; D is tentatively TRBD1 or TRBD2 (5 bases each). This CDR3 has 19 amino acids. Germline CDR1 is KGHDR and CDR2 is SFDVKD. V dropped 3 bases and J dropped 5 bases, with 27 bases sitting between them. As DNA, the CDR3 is TGTGCCACCAGTGATCCCCCCGGGGACCCATTCCATCGCATCGAGACCCAGTACTTC. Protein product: CATSDPPGDPFHRIETQYF.

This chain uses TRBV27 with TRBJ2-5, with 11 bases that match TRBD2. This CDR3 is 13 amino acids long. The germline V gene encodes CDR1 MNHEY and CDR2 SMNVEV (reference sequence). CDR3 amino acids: CANSGRDRKTQYF. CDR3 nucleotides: TGTGCAAATAGCGGGAGGGATAGAAAGACCCAGTACTTC.

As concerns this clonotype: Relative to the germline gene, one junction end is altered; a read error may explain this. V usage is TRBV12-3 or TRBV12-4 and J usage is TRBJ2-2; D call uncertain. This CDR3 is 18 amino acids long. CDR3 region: CARSLVQPRITATGELFF. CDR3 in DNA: TGTGCCCGCAGTTTAGTACAGCCAAGGATCACAGCCACCGGGGAGCTGTTTTTT.

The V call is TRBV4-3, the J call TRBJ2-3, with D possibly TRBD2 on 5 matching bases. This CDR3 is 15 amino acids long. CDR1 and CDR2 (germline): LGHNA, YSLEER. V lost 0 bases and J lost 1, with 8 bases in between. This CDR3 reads CASSQDPAGTDTQYF. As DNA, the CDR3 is TGCGCCAGCAGCCAAGATCCAGCGGGCACAGATACGCAGTATTTT.

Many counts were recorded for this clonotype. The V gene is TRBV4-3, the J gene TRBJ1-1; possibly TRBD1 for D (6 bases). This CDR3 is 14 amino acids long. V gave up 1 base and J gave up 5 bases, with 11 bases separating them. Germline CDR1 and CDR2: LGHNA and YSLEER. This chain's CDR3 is CASSQAQGRTEAFF. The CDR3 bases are TGCGCCAGCAGCCAAGCACAGGGTAGGACTGAAGCTTTCTTT.

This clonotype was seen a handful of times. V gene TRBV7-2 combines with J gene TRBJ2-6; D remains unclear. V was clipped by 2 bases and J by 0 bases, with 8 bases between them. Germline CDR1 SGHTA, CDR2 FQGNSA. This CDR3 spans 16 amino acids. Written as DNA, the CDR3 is TGTGCCAGCAGCTTAAGACAACACTCTGGGGCCAACGTCCTGACTTTC. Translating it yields CASSLRQHSGANVLTF.

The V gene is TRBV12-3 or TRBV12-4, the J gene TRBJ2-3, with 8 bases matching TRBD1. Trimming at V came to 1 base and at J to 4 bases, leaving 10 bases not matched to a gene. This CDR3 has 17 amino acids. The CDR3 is CASSLGTGKITPDTQYF. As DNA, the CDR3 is TGTGCCAGCAGTTTAGGGACAGGGAAGATCACACCAGATACGCAGTATTTT.

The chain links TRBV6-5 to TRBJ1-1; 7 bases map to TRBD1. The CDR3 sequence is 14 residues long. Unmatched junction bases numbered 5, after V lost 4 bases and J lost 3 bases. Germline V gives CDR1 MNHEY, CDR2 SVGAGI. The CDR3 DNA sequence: TGTGCCAGCAGTTCCTGGGGACAGCACACTGAAGCTTTCTTT. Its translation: CASSSWGQHTEAFF.

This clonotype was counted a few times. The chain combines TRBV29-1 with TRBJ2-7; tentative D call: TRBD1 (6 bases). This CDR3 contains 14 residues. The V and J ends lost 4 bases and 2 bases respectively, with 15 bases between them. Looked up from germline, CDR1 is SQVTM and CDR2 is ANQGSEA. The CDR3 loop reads CSVVSRGLAYEQYF. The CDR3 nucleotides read TGCAGCGTTGTTAGCAGGGGTTTGGCCTACGAGCAGTACTTC.

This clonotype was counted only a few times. The CDR3 spells CASSGTGHEQYF. CDR3 DNA sequence: TGTGCCAGCAGTGGAACAGGGCACGAGCAGTACTTC. The chain is built from TRBV6-1 and TRBJ2-7; possibly TRBD1 for D (6 bases). The CDR3 consists of 12 residues. V gave up 4 bases and J gave up 5 bases, with 9 bases separating them. Germline V lookup: CDR1 MNHNS, CDR2 SASEGT.

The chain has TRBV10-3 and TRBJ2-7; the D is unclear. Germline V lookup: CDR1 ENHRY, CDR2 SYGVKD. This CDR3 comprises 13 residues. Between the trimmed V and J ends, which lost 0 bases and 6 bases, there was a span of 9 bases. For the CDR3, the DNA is TGTGCCATCAGTGAGTCGGGTCAGCTCGAGCAGTACTTC. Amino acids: CAISESGQLEQYF.

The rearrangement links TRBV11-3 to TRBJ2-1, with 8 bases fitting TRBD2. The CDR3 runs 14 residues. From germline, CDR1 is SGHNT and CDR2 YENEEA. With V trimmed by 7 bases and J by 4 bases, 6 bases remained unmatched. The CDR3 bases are TGTGCCAGCACCTGGGGACTAGATTACAATGAGCAGTTCTTC. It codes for CASTWGLDYNEQFF.

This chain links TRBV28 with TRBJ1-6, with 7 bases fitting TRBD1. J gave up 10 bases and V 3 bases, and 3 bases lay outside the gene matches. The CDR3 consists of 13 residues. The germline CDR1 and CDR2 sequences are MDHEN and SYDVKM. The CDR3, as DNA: TGTGCCAGCAGTTTCCCAGGGGGATCACCCCTCCACTTT. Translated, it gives CASSFPGGSPLHF.